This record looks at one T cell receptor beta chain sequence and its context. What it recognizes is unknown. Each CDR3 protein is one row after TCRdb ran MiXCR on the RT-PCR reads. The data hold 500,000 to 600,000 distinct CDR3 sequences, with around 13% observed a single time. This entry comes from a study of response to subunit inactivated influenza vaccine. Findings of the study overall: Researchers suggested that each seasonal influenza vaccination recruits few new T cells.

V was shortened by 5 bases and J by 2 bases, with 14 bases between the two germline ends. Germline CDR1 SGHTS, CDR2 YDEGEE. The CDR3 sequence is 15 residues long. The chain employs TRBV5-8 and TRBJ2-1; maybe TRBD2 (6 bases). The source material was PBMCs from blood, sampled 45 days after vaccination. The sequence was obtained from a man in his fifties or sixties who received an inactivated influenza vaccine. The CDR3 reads CASSPGLTPYNEQFF. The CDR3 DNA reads TGTGCCAGCAGTCCGGGACTTACTCCCTACAATGAGCAGTTCTTC.